The text below deals with one T cell receptor (beta chain). This entry belongs to a study of blood T cell repertoires in COVID-19. The overall study: Whether acute or convalescent, the COVID-19 samples came from the United States, Italy and Spain. In each case, the material was cDNA or gDNA derived from T cells, B-cell-depleted T cells, or PBMCs.

The CDR3 extends over 15 amino acids. Germline values: CDR1 SGHNT, CDR2 YENEEA. Trimming took 0 bases from V and 0 from J, leaving 6 bases between them. Recruitment covered about two dozen US areas and drew participants whose ages spanned roughly 18 to 100 years. Participants were placed into cohorts based on the clinical history they reported. TCRdb's copy holds only in-frame clones and misses some; the assay was immunoSEQ multiplex PCR. The table shows about 210,000 clones, with about nine tenths occurring only once. The specimen sequenced was PBMCs or T cells enriched from blood (not recorded which). V usage is TRBV11-3 and J usage is TRBJ1-3; D remains unclear. The TCR comes from a man younger than 30 with acute COVID-19. CDR3 in amino acids: CASSLDVFSGNTIYF. The CDR3 DNA is TGTGCCAGCAGCTTAGATGTATTCTCTGGAAACACCATATATTTT.